The 27 T cell receptor beta chains presented below share a single source sample, sequenced in a study of cytomegalovirus exposure and HLA in healthy donors. Sequencing was performed with immunoSEQ multiplex PCR; in TCRdb, only in-frame clones are kept and a portion is missing. Among about 140,000 clones listed, almost 85% were seen once. Sequenced: PBMCs. All receptors come from a man between 25 and 39 years old in good health and CMV-seropositive.

J is TRBJ2-2 and V is TRBV7-2, with a possible D match to TRBD1 (5 bases). Germline loops: CDR1 SGHTA, CDR2 FQGNSA. V was cut by 5 bases and J by 6 bases, with 16 bases left in between. This CDR3 is 15 amino acids long. For the CDR3, the DNA is TGTGCCAGCAGCCTATCCACCCTGGGGCCCGGGGAGCTGTTTTTT. Translating gives CASSLSTLGPGELFF.

This clone was counted a single time. The CDR3 here is CAISESREAFF. CDR3 nucleotide sequence: TGTGCCATCAGTGAATCTCGTGAAGCTTTCTTT. V usage is TRBV10-3 and J usage is TRBJ1-1; D gene uncertain. The V end lost 3 bases, the J end lost 7 bases, and 6 bases lay between the germline ends. This CDR3 region has 11 residues. Germline CDR1 is ENHRY and CDR2 is SYGVKD.

The V and J genes are TRBV29-1 and TRBJ1-2; D uncertain. The V end was cut by 3 bases, the J end by 8 bases, with 13 bases between. The CDR3 covers 12 residues. Germline CDR1 is SQVTM and CDR2 is ANQGSEA. CDR3 protein: CSVDPRGRGYTF. CDR3 nucleotide sequence: TGCAGCGTTGATCCCCGGGGTCGAGGCTACACCTTC.

The J gene is TRBJ1-4, the V gene TRBV5-1; D remains ambiguous. Trimming took 4 bases from V and 6 from J, leaving 13 bases between them. The V gene's germline CDR1 is SGHRS and CDR2 YFSETQ. The CDR3 has 14 residues. CDR3 nucleotides: TGCGCCAGCAGCCTGTACGGGTTGGATGAAAAACTGTTTTTT. Residues: CASSLYGLDEKLFF.

The chain combines TRBV29-1 with TRBJ2-3; possible D gene TRBD2, 5 bases. The germline V gene encodes CDR1 SQVTM and CDR2 ANQGSEA. Between the trimmed V and J ends, which lost 7 bases and 4 bases, there was a span of 9 bases. There are 11 residues in the CDR3. CDR3 loop: CSGRSADTQYF. CDR3 DNA: TGCAGCGGGAGGAGCGCAGATACGCAGTATTTT.

This sequence joins TRBV5-6 and TRBJ2-1; 8 bases fit TRBD2. Germline values: CDR1 SGHDT, CDR2 YYEEEE. CDR3 length: 16 amino acids. V shed 0 bases, J shed 0 bases, and the junction held 2 bases outside the gene matches. Here the CDR3 reads CASSLAAGGSYNEQFF. CDR3 in DNA: TGTGCCAGCAGCTTGGCTGCGGGAGGCTCCTACAATGAGCAGTTCTTC.

The chain carries TRBV11-2 and TRBJ1-2; D ambiguous. V was trimmed by 4 bases and J by 0 bases, leaving 18 bases between them. The CDR3 covers 17 residues. CDR1 is SGHAT, CDR2 FQNNGV, per germline. In DNA, the CDR3 is TGTGCCAGCAGCTCCTCCTCGGCAGGCGCAACTAACTATGGCTACACCTTC. Amino acids: CASSSSSAGATNYGYTF.

The chain employs TRBV9 and TRBJ2-5, with TRBD1 identical over 8 bases. The length of the CDR3 is 15 residues. With V trimmed by 1 base and J by 5 bases, 7 bases remained unmatched. Germline V gene lookup returns CDR1 SGDLS and CDR2 YYNGEE. The CDR3, as DNA: TGTGCCAGCAGCGTAAGGGCAGGGGGCGTTGAGACCCAGTACTTC. Translating it yields CASSVRAGGVETQYF. Full variable domain (remainder filled in from reference TRBV9 and TRBJ2-5): DSGVTQTPKHLITATGQRVTLRCSPRSGDLSVYWYQQSLDQGLQFLIQYYNGEERAKGNILERFSAQQFPDLHSELNLSSLELGDSALYFCASSVRAGGVETQYFGPGTRLLVL.

The gene calls are TRBV5-4 and TRBJ2-3; a possible D gene is TRBD2 (7 bases). This CDR3 comprises 17 residues. V was pared by 4 bases and J by 0 bases, with 18 bases between. The germline V gene has CDR1 SGHNT and CDR2 YYREEE (reference sequence). The CDR3 reads CASSGGGGRTSTDTQYF. In DNA form, the CDR3 reads TGTGCCAGCAGCGGGGGGGGCGGGAGAACTAGCACAGATACGCAGTATTTT. The complete variable domain, with remaining parts taken from reference TRBV5-4 and TRBJ2-3, reads ETGVTQSPTHLIKTRGQQVTLRCSSQSGHNTVSWYQQALGQGPQFIFQYYREEENGRGNFPPRFSGLQFPNYSSELNVNALELDDSALYLCASSGGGGRTSTDTQYFGPGTRLTVL.

V is TRBV29-1 and J is TRBJ2-7; a weak D match, TRBD1 (6 bases). CDR1 and CDR2 (germline): SQVTM, ANQGSEA. The CDR3 consists of 14 residues. V gave up 6 bases and J gave up 3 bases, with 18 bases separating them. The CDR3 spells CSVAWTAIFYEQYF. The CDR3, as DNA: TGCAGCGTCGCCTGGACAGCTATCTTCTACGAGCAGTACTTC.

V and J are TRBV25-1 and TRBJ2-5; D call uncertain. This CDR3 is 14 amino acids long. Between the trimmed V and J ends, which lost 4 bases and 2 bases, there was a span of 11 bases. The germline gives CDR1 MGHDK, CDR2 SYGVNS. Written as DNA, the CDR3 is TGTGCCAGCAGTGCTGAGGAGTCTCAAGAGACCCAGTACTTC. It encodes CASSAEESQETQYF.

This rearrangement joins TRBV10-3 to TRBJ2-5; 11 nucleotides match TRBD1. CDR3 length equals 16 residues. V was clipped by 4 bases and J by 2 bases; unmatched bases: 6. CDR1 is ENHRY and CDR2 is SYGVKD in the germline V gene. The CDR3, as DNA: TGTGCCATCAGTGCTTCCGGGACAGGGGGGCAAGAGACCCAGTACTTC. Its protein is CAISASGTGGQETQYF.

The chain combines TRBV5-6 with TRBJ2-1; D is perhaps TRBD2 (6 bases). Germline assignment: CDR1 SGHDT and CDR2 YYEEEE. V was cut by 6 bases and J by 6 bases, with 10 bases left in between. The CDR3 covers 12 residues. CDR3 protein: CASTRDFNEQFF. CDR3 nucleotides: TGTGCCAGCACCCGGGACTTCAATGAGCAGTTCTTC. Full variable domain (rest looked up from reference TRBV5-6 and TRBJ2-1): DAGVTQSPTHLIKTRGQQVTLRCSPKSGHDTVSWYQQALGQGPQFIFQYYEEEERQRGNFPDRFSGHQFPNYSSELNVNALLLGDSALYLCASTRDFNEQFFGPGTRLTVL.

V usage is TRBV2 and J usage is TRBJ1-6, with a tentative D call TRBD1 (6 bases). The CDR3 is 14 residues long. Germline V gives CDR1 SNHLY, CDR2 FYNNEI. V lost 6 bases to trimming and J lost 12 bases, with 18 bases between them. The CDR3: CASSPGQGRGPLHF. CDR3 DNA: TGTGCCAGCAGCCCGGGGCAGGGGAGAGGACCCCTCCACTTT.

The rearrangement links TRBV19 to TRBJ2-1; TRBD1 aligns across 10 bases. Germline V gene data show CDR1 as LNHDA and CDR2 as SQIVND (reference sequence). V was pared by 5 bases and J by 7 bases, with 8 bases of the junction left unmatched. The CDR3 has 15 amino acids. CDR3 sequence (DNA): TGTGCCAGTAGTTATCCGGGACAGGGGACAAATGAGCAGTTCTTC. This translates into CASSYPGQGTNEQFF.

V is TRBV7-3 and J is TRBJ2-2, with TRBD1 matching over 10 bases. The CDR3 covers 16 residues. From germline, CDR1 is SGHTA and CDR2 FQGTGA. Trimming at V came to 2 bases and at J to 5 bases, leaving 5 bases not matched to a gene. The CDR3 DNA sequence: TGTGCCAGCAGCTTACTTGGACAGGGGGGAACCGGGGAGCTGTTTTTT. Translating gives CASSLLGQGGTGELFF.

The chain recombines TRBV7-9 with TRBJ2-1, with 12 bases that match TRBD2. The germline V gene encodes CDR1 SEHNR and CDR2 FQNEAQ (reference sequence). The CDR3 is made up of 17 amino acids. V lost 2 bases and J lost 15; bases outside the gene matches: 17. The DNA of the CDR3 is TGTGCCAGCAGCTTACCCCCCTTCCTAGCGGGGGGGCAAAATAGGTTCTTC. This gives the protein CASSLPPFLAGGQNRFF.

The rearrangement links TRBV15 to TRBJ2-4; 7 positions agree with TRBD2. With 5 bases clipped from V and 9 bases from J, the junction kept 10 bases outside the gene matches. The CDR3 extends over 14 amino acids. Germline V gives CDR1 LNHNV, CDR2 YYDKDF (reference sequence). The CDR3 nucleotides read TGTGCCACCAGCCTGGGAGGGCGGCATGCCATTCAGTACTTC. Its translation is CATSLGGRHAIQYF. Using reference TRBV15 and TRBJ2-4 for the parts outside the CDR3, the full variable domain is DAMVIQNPRYQVTQFGKPVTLSCSQTLNHNVMYWYQQKSSQAPKLLFHYYDKDFNNEADTPDNFQSRRPNTSFCFLDIRSPGLGDTAMYLCATSLGGRHAIQYFGAGTRLSVL.

This clone was seen a handful of times. This sample also contains other DNA sequences that code for the same CDR3. This sequence joins TRBV18 and TRBJ2-1, with 9 bases matching TRBD2. Germline lookup yields CDR1 KGHSH and CDR2 LQKENI. The CDR3 is 15 amino acids. With 4 bases clipped from V and 2 bases from J, the junction kept 3 bases outside the gene matches. The DNA of the CDR3 is TGTGCCAGCTCACGTGGACTAGCGACCTACAATGAGCAGTTCTTC. Translating gives CASSRGLATYNEQFF.

V and J are TRBV4-3 and TRBJ2-5; D perhaps matches TRBD1 (5 bases). V was pared by 0 bases and J by 1 base, with 9 bases between. Germline assignment: CDR1 LGHNA and CDR2 YSLEER. CDR3 length: 15 residues. CDR3 protein: CASSQEGAVQETQYF. The CDR3 nucleotides are TGCGCCAGCAGCCAAGAAGGGGCCGTCCAAGAGACCCAGTACTTC.

V is TRBV2 and J is TRBJ1-5, with TRBD1 matching 8 bases. Unmatched junction bases numbered 4, after V lost 6 bases and J lost 0 bases. CDR1 and CDR2 from the germline V gene are SNHLY and FYNNEI. CDR3 length: 15 amino acids. The CDR3: CASRQQGDSNQPQHF. In DNA form, the CDR3 reads TGTGCCAGCAGACAACAGGGGGATAGCAATCAGCCCCAGCATTTT.

This chain links TRBV2 with TRBJ1-5; possibly TRBD1 for D (5 bases). This CDR3 spans 14 amino acids. Per germline, CDR1 SNHLY and CDR2 FYNNEI. The V end lost 7 bases, the J end lost 1 base, and 11 bases lay between the germline ends. The CDR3 DNA reads as TGTGCCAGCAAGACAGAACTGAGCAATCAGCCCCAGCATTTT. Its protein product is CASKTELSNQPQHF.

This rearrangement joins TRBV2 to TRBJ2-7, with 10 positions matching TRBD1. The length of the CDR3 is 16 residues. V shed 5 bases, J shed 11 bases, and the junction held 18 bases outside the gene matches. The germline V gene has CDR1 SNHLY and CDR2 FYNNEI. The DNA for the CDR3 is TGTGCCAGCAGTCTAGGTGGAGGGGGACAGGGGCCCTTGAAGTACTTC. As protein: CASSLGGGGQGPLKYF.

The CDR3 DNA sequence: TGTGCCAGCAGAGGACTAGCGGGGACCTACGAGCAGTACTTC. It specifies CASRGLAGTYEQYF. The chain carries TRBV11-2 and TRBJ2-7; TRBD2 matches at 12 bases. Germline lookup yields CDR1 SGHAT and CDR2 FQNNGV. The J segment lost 2 bases and the V segment lost 6 bases, leaving 2 bases of the junction unmatched. This CDR3 has 14 amino acids.

This clone appeared a few times. The chain combines TRBV7-2 with TRBJ2-7; TRBD1 matches at 7 bases. This CDR3 spans 16 amino acids. Germline CDR1 and CDR2: SGHTA and FQGNSA. With 5 bases clipped from V and 5 bases from J, the junction kept 15 bases outside the gene matches. As DNA, the CDR3 is TGTGCCAGCAGCCCCTACCGGGACAGCATCGCCCACGAGCAGTACTTC. Translating it yields CASSPYRDSIAHEQYF.

The CDR3 DNA sequence: TGTGCCAGCAGCCGCTTGGACAGCCACTATGGCTACACCTTC. Translation gives CASSRLDSHYGYTF. The chain recombines TRBV6-6 with TRBJ1-2, with TRBD1 as a possible D gene (6 bases). The CDR3 consists of 14 residues. Trimming took off 6 bases at V and 3 bases at J, with 14 bases between the two ends. Germline V CDR1 and CDR2: MNHNY, SVGAGI (reference sequence).

The chain links TRBV10-3 to TRBJ2-3, with 8 bases aligning to TRBD1. This CDR3 region has 14 residues. CDR1 and CDR2 (germline): ENHRY, SYGVKD. V lost 6 bases, J lost 3 bases, and 5 bases stayed unmatched. The CDR3, as DNA: TGTGCCATCAGGCCGGGACAGGCTACAGATACGCAGTATTTT. Amino acids: CAIRPGQATDTQYF.